Listed below are T cell receptor beta chains from one sample, sequenced in a study of long-term antiretroviral therapy in people with HIV. Measured with immunoSEQ multiplex PCR; TCRdb has only the in-frame clones, and not every one. There are 20,000 or so clones in the sample; 80% to 90% occur only once, and approximately 3.7% lies in the top ten. The source was unsorted PBMCs, collected 2.1 years after starting antiretroviral therapy. The receptors shown here come from a man aged 18-30 years with HIV. The CDR3 runs from the conserved cysteine through the conserved F or W. Some rows have no size entry. The others give once, few or many, or a class for an expanded clone.

v_call: TRBV18
clone_size: NA
j_call: TRBJ1-1
cdr3_length: 14
cdr3_aa: CASSPSGRHAEAFF

v_call: TRBV18
clone_size: NA
j_call: TRBJ1-1
cdr3_length: 16
cdr3_aa: CASSPEGGDRRGEAFF

v_call: TRBV5-1
clone_size: NA
j_call: TRBJ2-1
cdr3_length: 13
cdr3_aa: CASSQAVDNEQFF

v_call: TRBV4-1
clone_size: once
j_call: TRBJ2-7
cdr3_length: 11
cdr3_aa: CASSQAGEQYF

v_call: TRBV2
clone_size: NA
j_call: TRBJ2-7
cdr3_length: 13
cdr3_aa: CASSRDSPYEQYF

v_call: TRBV9
clone_size: NA
j_call: TRBJ2-7
cdr3_length: 15
cdr3_aa: CASSVESAGAHEQYF

v_call: TRBV6-5
clone_size: once
j_call: TRBJ1-1
cdr3_length: 11
cdr3_aa: CASTTNTEAFF

v_call: TRBV14
clone_size: NA
j_call: TRBJ1-1
cdr3_length: 14
cdr3_aa: CASSQGGSNTEAFF

v_call: TRBV7-2
clone_size: NA
j_call: TRBJ2-7
cdr3_length: 13
cdr3_aa: CASSLGQDYEQYF

v_call: TRBV7-9
clone_size: NA
j_call: TRBJ1-2
cdr3_length: 13
cdr3_aa: CASSLAHGNGYTF

v_call: TRBV7-8
clone_size: NA
j_call: TRBJ2-3
cdr3_length: 16
cdr3_aa: CASSLGPSGSTDTQYF

v_call: TRBV7-9
clone_size: once
j_call: TRBJ1-1
cdr3_length: 15
cdr3_aa: CASSLGTGMNTEAFF

v_call: TRBV13
clone_size: NA
j_call: NA
cdr3_length: 15
cdr3_aa: CASSRRTGRAYEQYF

v_call: TRBV7-9
clone_size: NA
j_call: TRBJ1-6
cdr3_length: 16
cdr3_aa: CASSPGPFSYNSPLHF

v_call: TRBV7-9
clone_size: NA
j_call: TRBJ1-2
cdr3_length: 13
cdr3_aa: CASSLGVNYGYTF

v_call: TRBV7-3
clone_size: NA
j_call: TRBJ2-2
cdr3_length: 16
cdr3_aa: CASSLTRGADTGELFF

v_call: TRBV19
clone_size: NA
j_call: TRBJ1-1
cdr3_length: 16
cdr3_aa: CASSIVTGTPNTEAFF

v_call: TRBV9
clone_size: NA
j_call: TRBJ2-3
cdr3_length: 15
cdr3_aa: CASSPGLPAADTQYF

v_call: TRBV2
clone_size: NA
j_call: TRBJ1-1
cdr3_length: 11
cdr3_aa: CASSEWGDAFF

v_call: TRBV5-1
clone_size: NA
j_call: TRBJ1-2
cdr3_length: 18
cdr3_aa: CASSLAESAGGRYEGYTF

v_call: TRBV11-3
clone_size: NA
j_call: TRBJ2-3
cdr3_length: 16
cdr3_aa: CASSLEGQGGTDTQYF

v_call: TRBV7-2
clone_size: once
j_call: TRBJ2-3
cdr3_length: 15
cdr3_aa: CASSLGVSGTDTQYF

v_call: TRBV18
clone_size: NA
j_call: TRBJ2-3
cdr3_length: 14
cdr3_aa: CASSPAMSTDTQYF

v_call: TRBV4-3
clone_size: NA
j_call: TRBJ2-1
cdr3_length: 13
cdr3_aa: CASSQEGLNEQFF

v_call: TRBV19
clone_size: NA
j_call: TRBJ1-6
cdr3_length: 13
cdr3_aa: CASSPGVNSPLHF

v_call: TRBV6-1
clone_size: NA
j_call: TRBJ2-7
cdr3_length: 12
cdr3_aa: CASSEEGHEQYF

v_call: TRBV12-5
clone_size: few
j_call: TRBJ2-7
cdr3_length: 11
cdr3_aa: CASGYHYEQYF

v_call: TRBV18
clone_size: NA
j_call: TRBJ1-3
cdr3_length: 15
cdr3_aa: CASSPVSGGGNTIYF

v_call: TRBV13
clone_size: NA
j_call: TRBJ1-6
cdr3_length: 15
cdr3_aa: CASSSGQGIGSPLHF

v_call: TRBV10-3
clone_size: NA
j_call: TRBJ2-7
cdr3_length: 16
cdr3_aa: CAISESGGKEKYEQYF

v_call: TRBV5-4
clone_size: NA
j_call: TRBJ2-7
cdr3_length: 14
cdr3_aa: CASTTNSGDLVQYF

v_call: TRBV9
clone_size: once
j_call: TRBJ2-7
cdr3_length: 14
cdr3_aa: CASSATGTAYEQYF

v_call: TRBV19
clone_size: NA
j_call: NA
cdr3_length: 13
cdr3_aa: CASSIGLDQPQYF

v_call: TRBV18
clone_size: NA
j_call: TRBJ2-1
cdr3_length: 15
cdr3_aa: CASATGTSGGDEQFF

v_call: TRBV7-7
clone_size: NA
j_call: TRBJ2-7
cdr3_length: 14
cdr3_aa: CASSPHIGFDEQYF

v_call: TRBV27
clone_size: NA
j_call: TRBJ2-7
cdr3_length: 13
cdr3_aa: CASRGQGTYEQYF

v_call: TRBV7-2
clone_size: NA
j_call: TRBJ2-2
cdr3_length: 15
cdr3_aa: CASRYSGGAVGELFF

v_call: TRBV19
clone_size: NA
j_call: TRBJ1-5
cdr3_length: 16
cdr3_aa: CASCNRDRGLDQPQHF

v_call: TRBV5-4
clone_size: NA
j_call: TRBJ1-1
cdr3_length: 14
cdr3_aa: CASSLSMGSTEAFF

v_call: TRBV6-5
clone_size: NA
j_call: TRBJ1-4
cdr3_length: 15
cdr3_aa: CASSYDRDLNEKLFF

v_call: TRBV7-9
clone_size: NA
j_call: TRBJ2-6
cdr3_length: 14
cdr3_aa: CASSAVSGANVLTF

v_call: TRBV19
clone_size: NA
j_call: TRBJ1-1
cdr3_length: 12
cdr3_aa: CASIVAPGKTFF

v_call: TRBV7-9
clone_size: once
j_call: TRBJ1-2
cdr3_length: 17
cdr3_aa: CASSRGWDRELGYGYTF

v_call: TRBV9
clone_size: NA
j_call: TRBJ2-1
cdr3_length: 16
cdr3_aa: CASSVAWWSSSDEQFF

v_call: TRBV29-1
clone_size: NA
j_call: TRBJ2-1
cdr3_length: 13
cdr3_aa: CSVRPTGFYEQFF

v_call: TRBV6-5
clone_size: NA
j_call: TRBJ1-2
cdr3_length: 13
cdr3_aa: CASSYSTRYGYTF

v_call: TRBV6-5
clone_size: large
j_call: TRBJ2-3
cdr3_length: 15
cdr3_aa: CASSYSGGAGDTQYF

v_call: TRBV6-5
clone_size: NA
j_call: TRBJ2-7
cdr3_length: 15
cdr3_aa: CASKLGGLAPYEQYF

v_call: TRBV7-2
clone_size: NA
j_call: TRBJ2-7
cdr3_length: 13
cdr3_aa: CASSSPQDYEQYF